A single sample gave rise to the 26 T cell receptor beta chains below, sequenced in a study of blood T cell repertoires in COVID-19. Profiled with immunoSEQ multiplex PCR; TCRdb holds only in-frame clones, not every one. Here the sample spans 40,000 or so clones, roughly 90% being singletons. Sequencing was done on a sample of peripheral blood. All receptors come from a man aged 45 to 65 with active COVID-19.

This chain uses TRBV9 with TRBJ2-5; 10 positions match TRBD1. CDR3 length: 15 amino acids. Germline values: CDR1 SGDLS, CDR2 YYNGEE. J gave up 1 base and V 2 bases, and 2 bases lay outside the gene matches. CDR3 sequence: CASSVGQGIQETQYF. The CDR3 coding sequence is TGTGCCAGCAGCGTGGGACAGGGGATCCAAGAGACCCAGTACTTC.

The V and J genes are TRBV2 and TRBJ2-1; 14 bases are a match to TRBD2. Trimming at V came to 7 bases and at J to 6 bases, leaving 5 bases not matched to a gene. Germline V CDR1 and CDR2: SNHLY, FYNNEI. The CDR3 spans 15 residues. CDR3 protein: CASNNGLAGGNEQFF. The CDR3 bases are TGTGCCAGCAACAACGGACTAGCGGGAGGCAATGAGCAGTTCTTC.

Of note for this clone: Different DNA sequences within this sample yield the same CDR3. The genes are TRBV7-9 and TRBJ2-7; no reliable D call. Trimming removed 1 base from V and 3 bases from J, with 4 bases in between. The CDR3 runs to 12 residues. Looked up from germline, CDR1 is SEHNR and CDR2 is FQNEAQ (reference sequence). CDR3 in amino acids: CASSLGSYEQYF. The CDR3, as DNA: TGTGCCAGCAGCTTAGGCAGCTACGAGCAGTACTTC.

The chain links TRBV4-3 to TRBJ1-2, with a tentative D call TRBD1 (6 bases). Trimming removed 1 base at V and 5 bases at J, with 11 bases between. The CDR3 loop spans 14 amino acids. Germline V gene data show CDR1 as LGHNA and CDR2 as YSLEER. CDR3 in DNA: TGCGCCAGCAGCCAAGCAACAGGGAAATATGGCTACACCTTC. It translates to CASSQATGKYGYTF.

CDR3: CASRGVRQGAYEQYF. CDR3 nucleotide sequence: TGTGCCAGCAGAGGGGTAAGACAGGGAGCCTACGAGCAGTACTTC. The V call is TRBV5-5, the J call TRBJ2-7, with 7 bases matching TRBD1. Looked up from germline, CDR1 is SGHKS and CDR2 is YYEKEE (reference sequence). The CDR3 has 15 residues. Trimming at V came to 5 bases and at J to 2 bases, leaving 10 bases not matched to a gene.

The rearrangement joins TRBV19 to TRBJ2-6, with unresolved D. V lost 7 bases, J lost 0 bases, and 7 bases lay in between. The germline V gene has CDR1 LNHDA and CDR2 SQIVND (reference sequence). CDR3 length equals 14 residues. The CDR3 DNA reads TGTGCCAGTAAAGCGAGCTCTGGGGCCAACGTCCTGACTTTC. Amino acids: CASKASSGANVLTF.

This clone was seen only once. This chain links TRBV30 with TRBJ1-1, with D tentatively TRBD1 (5 bases). CDR1 GTSNPN and CDR2 SVGIG come from the germline V gene (reference sequence). The CDR3 spans 13 residues. Trimming stripped 3 bases from V and 0 bases from J, with 8 bases between. CDR3 protein: CAWSFRVNTEAFF. The CDR3 DNA reads TGTGCCTGGAGCTTCAGGGTGAACACTGAAGCTTTCTTT.

This chain connects TRBV7-2 to TRBJ1-2, with 7 bases matching TRBD1. Germline V gives CDR1 SGHTA, CDR2 FQGNSA. V was clipped by 5 bases and J by 4 bases; unmatched bases: 10. This CDR3 has 15 residues. CDR3 in DNA: TGTGCCAGCAGCGTTTCCGGGACAGCCTTCTATGGCTACACCTTC. Protein product: CASSVSGTAFYGYTF.

J is TRBJ2-7 and V is TRBV4-2; tentative D call: TRBD2 (6 bases). The CDR3 contains 16 residues. The V end was cut by 6 bases, the J end by 1 base, with 19 bases between. Germline lookup yields CDR1 LGHNA and CDR2 YNFKEQ. CDR3 nucleotides: TGTGCCAGCAGACTCCAGCCCGGGGACTCGTCCTACGAGCAGTACTTC. Translation: CASRLQPGDSSYEQYF.

J is TRBJ1-1 and V is TRBV28, with D maybe TRBD1 (6 bases). CDR1 and CDR2 (germline): MDHEN, SYDVKM. The CDR3 sequence is 12 residues long. The V end lost 2 bases, the J end lost 6 bases, and 7 bases lay between the germline ends. The CDR3 spells CASSLRTAEAFF. CDR3 nucleotides: TGTGCCAGCAGTTTAAGGACAGCTGAAGCTTTCTTT.

This chain uses TRBV14 with TRBJ1-1; the D is unclear. The CDR3 has 15 residues. V was cut by 5 bases and J by 5 bases, with 18 bases left in between. Germline V gene data show CDR1 as SGHDN and CDR2 as FVKESK. The CDR3 region is CASSYARSPGTEAFF. Here the CDR3 DNA reads TGTGCCAGCAGCTATGCCAGATCCCCGGGGACTGAAGCTTTCTTT.

This sequence joins TRBV6-6 and TRBJ2-5; the match to TRBD2 covers 7 bases. Looked up from germline, CDR1 is MNHNY and CDR2 is SVGAGI (reference sequence). V was pared by 6 bases and J by 2 bases, with 9 bases of the junction left unmatched. There are 15 residues in the CDR3. The CDR3 DNA reads as TGTGCCAGCAGACCTCCCCGGGACTATCAAGAGACCCAGTACTTC. This sequence encodes CASRPPRDYQETQYF.

J is TRBJ2-7 and V is TRBV2; the D gene is possibly TRBD1 (5 bases). CDR1 SNHLY and CDR2 FYNNEI come from the germline V gene. Trimming stripped 6 bases from V and 2 bases from J, with 14 bases between. CDR3 size: 14 residues. The CDR3 here is CASSRQIGPYEQYF. The CDR3 DNA reads as TGTGCCAGCAGCCGACAGATCGGCCCCTACGAGCAGTACTTC.

The chain uses TRBV2 and TRBJ2-7; D not certain. Germline CDR1 reads SNHLY; CDR2 reads FYNNEI. The CDR3 has 13 amino acids. With 7 bases removed from V and 3 bases from J, the gap between germline ends came to 13 bases. CDR3 nucleotide sequence: TGTGCCAGCACTCTCCTAAAAATCTACGAGCAGTACTTC. Translated: CASTLLKIYEQYF.

CDR3 loop: CASSLERQLEAFF. The CDR3 DNA reads as TGTGCCAGCAGCTTAGAGCGACAGCTTGAAGCTTTCTTT. This chain joins TRBV7-2 and TRBJ1-1; D is perhaps TRBD1 (5 bases). Trimming stripped 1 base from V and 7 bases from J, with 10 bases between. CDR1 is SGHTA and CDR2 is FQGNSA in the germline V gene. This CDR3 has 13 residues.

The CDR3 sequence: CASSQWGSFSYEQYF. CDR3 sequence (DNA): TGTGCCAGCAGCCAATGGGGCAGTTTCTCCTACGAGCAGTACTTC. The chain links TRBV14 to TRBJ2-7; weak D call: TRBD1 (5 bases). V lost 2 bases, J lost 0 bases, and 11 bases lay in between. CDR3 length: 15 residues. Germline V gives CDR1 SGHDN, CDR2 FVKESK.

The rearrangement uses TRBV7-9 and TRBJ2-3; possible D gene TRBD2, 5 bases. Trimming cost V 5 bases and J 4 bases, with 13 bases left between them. Germline V gives CDR1 SEHNR, CDR2 FQNEAQ (reference sequence). The CDR3 consists of 14 residues. CDR3 region: CASSLTGFADTQYF. Written as DNA, the CDR3 is TGTGCCAGCAGCCTGACGGGGTTTGCAGATACGCAGTATTTT.

V gene TRBV2 combines with J gene TRBJ1-3; TRBD1 matches at 7 bases. The length of the CDR3 is 15 residues. Germline V gene lookup returns CDR1 SNHLY and CDR2 FYNNEI. Trimming took 4 bases from V and 4 from J; bases not matched to a gene: 7. The CDR3 sequence: CASSASGGTGNTIYF. For the CDR3, the DNA is TGTGCCAGCAGTGCTTCAGGGGGTACGGGAAACACCATATATTTT.

This chain joins TRBV11-2 and TRBJ2-7, with TRBD1 matching over 8 bases. V was pared by 5 bases and J by 3 bases, with 9 bases of the junction left unmatched. The length of the CDR3 is 15 residues. Germline V gene sequence: CDR1 SGHAT, CDR2 FQNNGV. This CDR3 is CASSQIPGQVYEQYF. DNA of the CDR3: TGTGCCAGCAGCCAAATCCCGGGACAGGTCTACGAGCAGTACTTC.

In DNA form, the CDR3 reads TGTGCCACGGGGACAGGCGGCACCGGGGAGCTGTTTTTT. This encodes CATGTGGTGELFF. V is TRBV10-3 and J is TRBJ2-2, with 8 nucleotides matching TRBD1. The CDR3 runs to 13 residues. J lost 4 bases, V lost 10 bases, and 5 bases had no gene match. CDR1 and CDR2 (germline): ENHRY, SYGVKD.

The chain couples TRBV30 to TRBJ2-7; 8 bases map to TRBD1. Germline loops: CDR1 GTSNPN, CDR2 SVGIG (reference sequence). There are 15 residues in the CDR3. V lost 5 bases and J lost 2; bases outside the gene matches: 11. For the CDR3, the DNA is TGTGCCTGGGATCGGGACAGGAGGGTTCCCTACGAGCAGTACTTC. Its translation is CAWDRDRRVPYEQYF.

As regards this clone: At one of its ends the junction is not consistent with the germline gene, which may arise from a read error. The chain has TRBV7-7 and TRBJ2-7; 7 bases line up with TRBD1. Germline V CDR1 and CDR2: SSHAT, FNYEAQ (reference sequence). This CDR3 is built from 14 residues. Written as DNA, the CDR3 is TGTGCTAGCAGCCCGAGACAGGGCCCCTACGAGCAGTACTTC. Its protein product is CASSPRQGPYEQYF.

In this sample, this clone turned up a few times. The chain carries TRBV9 and TRBJ2-1; 8 nucleotides line up with TRBD2. Germline CDR1 reads SGDLS; CDR2 reads YYNGEE. The trim removed 4 bases at V and 3 bases at J, leaving 3 bases unmatched. The CDR3 is 14 residues long. CDR3 region: CASSPSGYYNEQFF. DNA for the CDR3: TGTGCCAGCAGCCCTAGCGGGTACTACAATGAGCAGTTCTTC.

The V gene is TRBV19, the J gene TRBJ2-1; no definite D call. The germline V gene has CDR1 LNHDA and CDR2 SQIVND (reference sequence). Trimming removed 5 bases from V and 4 bases from J, with 12 bases in between. This CDR3 has 14 amino acids. The CDR3 reads CASSPAHSYNEQFF. The CDR3 DNA reads TGTGCCAGTAGTCCCGCCCACAGTTACAATGAGCAGTTCTTC.

This chain joins TRBV5-4 and TRBJ2-3; the match to TRBD2 covers 9 bases. Germline values: CDR1 SGHNT, CDR2 YYREEE (reference sequence). The CDR3 consists of 16 residues. With 0 bases clipped from V and 7 bases from J, the junction kept 9 bases outside the gene matches. The CDR3 DNA reads TGTGCCAGCAGCTTGGCCCTTGCTAGCGGGATCCATACGCAGTATTTT. Encoded protein: CASSLALASGIHTQYF.

In its sample, this clone was seen a few times. The V and J genes are TRBV7-6 and TRBJ1-1; a possible D gene is TRBD1 (5 bases). CDR3 size: 13 residues. The germline V and J ends were trimmed by 5 bases and 3 bases, with 10 bases remaining between them. Germline CDR1 and CDR2: SGHVS and FNYEAQ. CDR3 in amino acids: CASSLDSYTEAFF. Here the CDR3 DNA reads TGTGCCAGCAGCCTAGACAGCTACACTGAAGCTTTCTTT.